The 9 T cell receptor beta chains reported below all come from one sample, sequenced in a study of regulatory T cells in long-lasting Graves disease. The time point is: newly diagnosed GD, antithyroid drugs for less than 3 months. Generation of the TCR library employed RNA extracted from PBMCs. Investigators prepared the TCR beta libraries by applying iRepertoire HTBI primers and Arm-PCR of CDR3 regions. TCRdb passed the multiplex PCR reads through MiXCR, listing each CDR3 protein once. The table records fewer than 550,000 distinct CDR3 sequences, less than 20% of them present only once. These data also formed part of another study, on T cells in Graves' hyperthyroidism and ophthalmopathy.

This specimen was peripheral blood mononuclear cells (PBMCs), taken at new diagnosis, from a patient treated with antithyroid drugs. All receptors come from a woman between 18 and 29 years old with Graves disease.

In this sample, this clonotype turned up a few times. This chain connects TRBV18 to TRBJ2-7; 10 bases fit TRBD1. V dropped 5 bases and J dropped 3; count of bases not matched to a gene: 4. Germline CDR1 is KGHSH and CDR2 is LQKENI. This CDR3 is built from 14 residues. The CDR3 is CASSKTGGGYEQYF. The CDR3 bases are TGTGCCAGCTCAAAGACAGGGGGCGGCTACGAGCAGTACTTC.

This clonotype came up a few times. The chain links TRBV20-1 to TRBJ1-5, with 7 positions matching TRBD1. Per germline, CDR1 DFQATT and CDR2 SNEGSKA (reference sequence). V was clipped by 3 bases and J by 0 bases; unmatched bases: 5. The CDR3 runs 15 residues. CDR3 loop: CSARGTDYSNQPQHF. The CDR3 DNA sequence: TGCAGTGCTAGGGGGACAGACTATAGCAATCAGCCCCAGCATTTT.

This chain uses TRBV5-5 with TRBJ2-3, with a tentative D call TRBD1 (6 bases). This CDR3 contains 16 residues. Germline values: CDR1 SGHKS, CDR2 YYEKEE (reference sequence). V was shortened by 4 bases and J by 4 bases, with 19 bases between the two germline ends. The CDR3 protein is CASSPDSSRGADTQYF. CDR3 in DNA: TGTGCCAGCAGCCCGGACTCCTCCAGGGGCGCAGATACGCAGTATTTT.

This chain's CDR3 is CASSQRTGDEQYF. In nucleotides, the CDR3 is TGTGCCAGCAGTCAGCGGACAGGGGACGAGCAGTACTTC. The gene calls are TRBV6-1 and TRBJ2-7, with TRBD1 matching 9 bases. V lost 5 bases and J lost 5; bases outside the gene matches: 4. The length of the CDR3 is 13 residues. Germline V gene lookup returns CDR1 MNHNS and CDR2 SASEGT.

There are many counts of this clonotype. The V call is TRBV29-1, the J call TRBJ2-3; 13 bases align to TRBD2. The V and J ends lost 4 bases and 5 bases, in that order; junction bases with no gene match: 3. This CDR3 has 14 amino acids. The germline V gene has CDR1 SQVTM and CDR2 ANQGSEA. The CDR3 is CSVGLAGGRDTQYF. CDR3 in DNA: TGCAGCGTTGGACTAGCGGGAGGTAGAGATACGCAGTATTTT.

With regard to this clonotype: The junction shows a germline mismatch at one end, possibly a read error. V usage is TRBV11-2 and J usage is TRBJ1-2; TRBD1 aligns across 9 bases. Per germline, CDR1 SGHAT and CDR2 FQNNGV. This CDR3 comprises 13 residues. In DNA form, the CDR3 reads TGTGCCGGCAGCCCCGGGACAGGGAATGGCTACACCTTC. The encoded protein is CAGSPGTGNGYTF.

With respect to this clonotype: A read error is likely here: a far larger clone is one base away. The J gene is TRBJ2-5, the V gene TRBV11-2; TRBD2 matches at 7 bases. The V gene's germline CDR1 is SGHAT and CDR2 FQNNGV. Germline trimming cut 1 base from V and 11 bases from J; bases unmatched to any gene: 10. The CDR3 has 14 amino acids. The CDR3 DNA reads TGTGCCAGCAGCTTAGGGCTAGCGGTAAATGAGCAGTACTTC. Translation gives CASSLGLAVNEQYF.

This clonotype came up many times. This chain links TRBV7-2 with TRBJ2-3, with 7 bases fitting TRBD2. Germline V CDR1 and CDR2: SGHTA, FQGNSA. Trimming took 5 bases from V and 5 from J; bases not matched to a gene: 7. This CDR3 has 14 residues. The CDR3 DNA follows: TGTGCCAGCAGCCCTAGACTAGCCCAAGATACGCAGTATTTT. Translation: CASSPRLAQDTQYF.

For this clonotype: Being one base from a much bigger clone, this may be a read error. The chain couples TRBV5-1 to TRBJ2-3; 8 positions agree with TRBD2. The J call is doubtful: the DNA matches TRBJ2-7 better. The CDR3 is 14 amino acids. Per germline, CDR1 SGHRS and CDR2 YFSETQ. CDR3: CASSYGLAFNEQYF. The CDR3 DNA reads TGCGCCAGCAGCTACGGACTAGCTTTCAATGAGCAGTACTTC.